The 6 T cell receptor beta chains below all came from one sample that was sequenced in a study of technical replicates of blood from several donors. TCRdb's copy holds only in-frame clones and misses some; the assay was immunoSEQ multiplex PCR. Here the sample spans about 81,000 clones, roughly 96% being singletons. Sequenced sample: T cells isolated from PBMCs. These receptors came from a human donor in good health.

The chain combines TRBV2 with TRBJ2-7; TRBD2 is a possible D gene (5 bases). V was shortened by 4 bases and J by 1 base, with 14 bases between the two germline ends. The length of the CDR3 is 15 residues. The V gene's germline CDR1 is SNHLY and CDR2 FYNNEI. The CDR3 protein is CASSGEPVGSYEQYF. The CDR3 bases are TGTGCCAGCAGTGGGGAGCCGGTAGGATCCTACGAGCAGTACTTC.

V is TRBV5-1 and J is TRBJ2-1, with D possibly TRBD2 on 6 matching bases. The V end was cut by 0 bases, the J end by 3 bases, with 10 bases between. Germline V gives CDR1 SGHRS, CDR2 YFSETQ. CDR3 length equals 15 residues. The CDR3 loop reads CASSLGTSLYNEQFF. CDR3 in DNA: TGCGCCAGCAGCTTGGGTACTAGCCTCTACAATGAGCAGTTCTTC.

The rearrangement links TRBV5-1 to TRBJ2-7, with unresolved D. With 0 bases removed from V and 6 bases from J, the gap between germline ends came to 4 bases. Germline-derived CDR1 and CDR2 are SGHRS and YFSETQ. This CDR3 contains 11 residues. Here the CDR3 DNA reads TGCGCCAGCAGCTTGGAGCGCGAGCAGTACTTC. Translating gives CASSLEREQYF. Complete variable domain (other parts from reference TRBV5-1 and TRBJ2-7): KAGVTQTPRYLIKTRGQQVTLSCSPISGHRSVSWYQQTPGQGLQFLFEYFSETQRNKGNFPGRFSGRQFSNSRSEMNVSTLELGDSALYLCASSLEREQYFGPGTRLTVT.

J is TRBJ1-1 and V is TRBV18, with 9 bases fitting TRBD1. V was pared by 4 bases and J by 0 bases, with 0 bases of the junction left unmatched. Germline CDR1 reads KGHSH; CDR2 reads LQKENI. The CDR3 is made up of 14 amino acids. Written as DNA, the CDR3 is TGTGCCAGCTCACGGGACAGGGTGAACACTGAAGCTTTCTTT. It specifies CASSRDRVNTEAFF.

The genes are TRBV30 and TRBJ2-1; unclear D gene. V was cut by 2 bases and J by 7 bases, with 6 bases left in between. Germline CDR1 GTSNPN, CDR2 SVGIG (reference sequence). The CDR3 runs to 11 residues. CDR3 protein: CAWSFMNEQFF. The DNA for the CDR3 is TGTGCCTGGAGTTTCATGAATGAGCAGTTCTTC.

This chain uses TRBV5-6 with TRBJ2-2; D not certain. The CDR3 sequence is 13 residues long. CDR1 is SGHDT, CDR2 YYEEEE, per germline. V was trimmed by 0 bases and J by 6 bases, leaving 6 bases between them. The CDR3: CASSLGPPGELFF. CDR3 bases: TGTGCCAGCAGCTTGGGGCCCCCCGGGGAGCTGTTTTTT.